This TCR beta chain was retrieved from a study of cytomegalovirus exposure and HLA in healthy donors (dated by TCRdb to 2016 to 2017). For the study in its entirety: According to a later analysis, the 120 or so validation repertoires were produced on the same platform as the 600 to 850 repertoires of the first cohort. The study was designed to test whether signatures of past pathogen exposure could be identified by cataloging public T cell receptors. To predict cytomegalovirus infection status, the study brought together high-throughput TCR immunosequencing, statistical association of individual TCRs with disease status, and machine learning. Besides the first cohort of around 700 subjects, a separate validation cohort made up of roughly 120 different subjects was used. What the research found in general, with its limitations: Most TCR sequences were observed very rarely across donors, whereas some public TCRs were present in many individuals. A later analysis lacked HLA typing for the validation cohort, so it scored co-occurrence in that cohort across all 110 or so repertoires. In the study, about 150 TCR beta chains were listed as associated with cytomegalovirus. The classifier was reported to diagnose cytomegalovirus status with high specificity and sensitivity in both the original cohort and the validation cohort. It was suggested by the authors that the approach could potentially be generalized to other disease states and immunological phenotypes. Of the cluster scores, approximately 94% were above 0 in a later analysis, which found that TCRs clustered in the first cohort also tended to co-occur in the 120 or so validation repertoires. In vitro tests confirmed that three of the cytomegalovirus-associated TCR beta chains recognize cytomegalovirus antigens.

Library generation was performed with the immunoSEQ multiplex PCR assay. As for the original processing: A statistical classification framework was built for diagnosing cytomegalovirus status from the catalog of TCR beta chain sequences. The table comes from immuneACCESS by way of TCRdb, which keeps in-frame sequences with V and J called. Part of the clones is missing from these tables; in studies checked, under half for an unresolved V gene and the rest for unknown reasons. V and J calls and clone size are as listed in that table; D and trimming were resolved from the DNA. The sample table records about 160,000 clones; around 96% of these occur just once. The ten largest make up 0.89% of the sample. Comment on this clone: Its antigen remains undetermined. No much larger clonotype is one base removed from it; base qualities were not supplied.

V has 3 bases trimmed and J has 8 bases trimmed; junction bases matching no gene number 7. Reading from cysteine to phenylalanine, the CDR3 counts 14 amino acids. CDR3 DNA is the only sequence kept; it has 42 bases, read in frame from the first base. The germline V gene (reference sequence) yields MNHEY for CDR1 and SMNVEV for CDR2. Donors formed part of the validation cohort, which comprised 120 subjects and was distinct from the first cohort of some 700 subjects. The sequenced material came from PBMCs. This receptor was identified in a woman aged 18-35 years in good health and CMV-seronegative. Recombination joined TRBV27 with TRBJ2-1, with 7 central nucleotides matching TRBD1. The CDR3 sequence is CASSFQRQGYEQFF. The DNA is TGTGCCAGCAGTTTCCAAAGACAGGGTTATGAGCAGTTCTTC.